This record concerns one T cell receptor beta chain sequence. Its antigen is still unknown. Nothing much larger sits one base from this clone, and base qualities are not available. In the same sample, other DNA sequences code for this CDR3. This entry comes from a study of shared clonotypes between healthy human individuals (dated by TCRdb to the early 2020s). Study-wide context: The cohort included a few men and a couple of women between 18 and 49 years of age. For each donor, three plates each were used for CD4 naive and CD4 memory, two plates were used for CD8 naive, and one plate was used for CD8 memory. The study deeply sequenced blood TCR repertoires of about 5 healthy adults to estimate repertoire size and the extent of clonotype sharing between individuals. Between about 0.94 and 10 billion PBMCs per donor were obtained by leukapheresis. To increase sequencing depth and limit assay-specific biases, different laboratories used diverse techniques to prepare libraries and sequence TCR repertoires.

On the study overall, not on this receptor specifically: Sampling was limited to blood, and TCR repertoires in tissue likely differ from TCR repertoires in blood. Naive subsets generally had larger estimated clonotype richness than memory subsets. Sharing across several donors was observed for roughly 5% of naive CD4, 3.5% of naive CD8, over 2% of memory CD4, and roughly 0.4% of memory CD8 clonotypes. Clonotypes shared by all four sorted-subset donors showed higher generation probabilities than non-shared clonotypes. Pairwise subsampling indicated that sequencing depth was expected to affect the degree of clonotype sharing among donors. The genetic and exposure-history diversity represented was limited by the small number of donors. Even with the large sequencing depth, rarefaction of the sorted-subset datasets indicated that sequencing was incomplete.

Donors were healthy HIV-negative adults with no recently reported acute infections or vaccinations. Only Caucasian adults living in Nashville, Tennessee, USA were represented among the donors. CD4+ T cells were enriched by magnetic negative selection, after which naive cells were positively selected on CD45RA and the negative fraction was taken as the memory subset. Blood was collected by leukapheresis, and PBMCs were isolated by Ficoll-Histopaque density gradient centrifugation and then cryopreserved in liquid nitrogen vapor phase. Analytical flow cytometry was used to check the purity and quantity of each magnetically sorted T cell population. Genomic DNA was isolated from every sorted fraction and measured by UV absorbance on a Nanodrop 2000c. From its cysteine to its phenylalanine, the CDR3 spans 12 amino acids. Only the CDR3 DNA stays, 36 bases, in frame from base 1. CDR1 and CDR2 are drawn from the germline V gene: SGHTA, FQGTGA. The junction shows trimming of 2 bases on V and 6 bases on J, plus 8 bases between the germline ends.

Using the deep immunoSEQ assay, TCR CDR3 regions were amplified from genomic DNA by multiplex PCR. For each cell subset, the extracted genomic DNA was distributed evenly across all wells of several immunoSEQ 96-well plates, and each plate served as one replicate. Each replicate PCR for sorted subsets received about 210 ng genomic DNA, equal to 28,000 or so T cell genomes. Purified libraries were measured with a Qubit 3.0 fluorometer, size-checked on a Bioanalyzer 2100, and measured again with the KAPA Library Quantification kit. A separate single-read 150-cycle Illumina NextSeq 550 flow cell was used to sequence each immunoSEQ 96-well plate. The authors processed their data as follows. Because the immunoSEQ output held only junctional sequences and lacked quality scores, the filtering could not match the filtering applied to full-length reads. Sequences were annotated with PyIR, a Python wrapper for IgBLAST v1.9, using IMGT germline references to assign V/J genes and CDR3. Reads with weak V/J assignments (E-value above 1e-6), missing CDR3, stop codons, out-of-frame junctions, or ambiguous translated residues were removed. V3J clonotypes were defined as sequences sharing an identical inferred V gene, J gene, and CDR3 amino acid sequence. The percentage overlap between two repertoires was calculated by dividing the number of shared unique clonotypes by the size of the smaller repertoire. Repertoire richness was assessed with RTK rarefaction, the Chao1 estimator, and Recon v2.1 estimates of unobserved clonotypes. For all TCRbeta clonotypes obtained by the gDNA method from several donors, generation probabilities were computed with OLGA. The table was pulled from immuneACCESS by TCRdb, which kept in-frame rearrangements only. Such tables lose some clones; where checked, under half of the loss comes from unresolved V genes, and the rest has no known cause. The DNA was the basis for D and trimming; V, J and clone size are from that table. The sample data list a few million clones, and roughly 92% of these were observed just once. Clones ranked in the top ten supply approximately 0.4% of the sample.

The source is a man younger than 35 in good health. Some clones in this sample may be carry-over from other donors' samples. The material sequenced was naive CD4+ T cells from PBMCs. The cell subset or site label of this sample denotes: CD45RA+ positively selected. The rearranged segments are TRBV7-3 and TRBJ2-7, and perhaps TRBD2 as D gene, on 6 matching bases. CDR3 loop: CASSLLGGEQYF. The nucleotide sequence reads as follows: TGTGCCAGCAGCTTACTCGGGGGCGAGCAGTACTTC.